The 20 T cell receptor beta chains given below trace back to one sample, sequenced in a study of cytomegalovirus exposure and HLA in healthy donors. Assay used: immunoSEQ multiplex PCR; TCRdb lists only in-frame clones, some missing. The sample has about 130,000 clones; roughly 89% are singletons. Sequenced material: PBMCs. These receptors all stem from a man aged 30 to 39 in good health and CMV-seronegative.

The rearrangement joins TRBV5-1 to TRBJ1-1; weak D call: TRBD1 (6 bases). The V end was cut by 4 bases, the J end by 3 bases, with 10 bases between. Germline V gene sequence: CDR1 SGHRS, CDR2 YFSETQ. The CDR3 consists of 13 residues. The CDR3 DNA reads TGCGCCAGCAGCACACAGGGTGACACTGAAGCTTTCTTT. Protein product: CASSTQGDTEAFF.

The V gene is TRBV12-2, the J gene TRBJ2-5; whether TRBD1, the table's D call, matches the DNA was not checked. TRBV12-2 is flagged as a pseudogene. The CDR3 covers 13 residues. CDR3 residues: CASRRDREETQYF. CDR3 bases: TGTGCAAGTCGCCGGGACAGGGAAGAGACCCAGTACTTC.

This clone was observed once. The rearrangement uses TRBV6-1 and TRBJ2-7; no definite D call. V was cut by 6 bases and J by 1 base, with 7 bases left in between. This CDR3 spans 12 amino acids. From germline, CDR1 is MNHNS and CDR2 SASEGT. CDR3 DNA sequence: TGTGCCAGCAGCCCAACATCCTACGAGCAGTACTTC. This encodes CASSPTSYEQYF.

The chain joins TRBV11-2 to TRBJ2-5; 13 positions agree with TRBD2. Trimming at V came to 6 bases and at J to 5 bases, leaving 9 bases not matched to a gene. The CDR3 length is 16 residues. Germline CDR1 and CDR2: SGHAT and FQNNGV. CDR3 nucleotide sequence: TGTGCCAGCAGACGAACTAGCGGGGGGGCCCCGGAGACCCAGTACTTC. Its protein is CASRRTSGGAPETQYF.

This chain links TRBV7-9 with TRBJ2-7, with D possibly TRBD2 on 6 matching bases. Germline V gene sequence: CDR1 SEHNR, CDR2 FQNEAQ (reference sequence). The CDR3 runs 14 residues. Trimming removed 5 bases from V and 2 bases from J, with 13 bases in between. In DNA, the CDR3 is TGTGCCAGCAGCACTAGCCTGATTCCCTACGAGCAGTACTTC. Its protein product is CASSTSLIPYEQYF.

The rearrangement links TRBV4-3 to TRBJ1-5, with 7 bases aligning to TRBD1. V lost 3 bases and J lost 0; bases outside the gene matches: 11. Germline V lookup: CDR1 LGHNA, CDR2 YSLEER. The CDR3 sequence is 18 residues long. CDR3 loop: CASSQGVQGGYSNQPQHF. In nucleotides, the CDR3 is TGCGCCAGCAGCCAGGGGGTCCAGGGGGGTTATAGCAATCAGCCCCAGCATTTT.

This chain links TRBV7-9 with TRBJ2-3; TRBD2 matches 8 bases. CDR3 size: 12 residues. Germline CDR1 SEHNR, CDR2 FQNEAQ (reference sequence). V lost 7 bases to trimming and J lost 6 bases; unmatched junction nucleotides: 3. The CDR3 is CASTPGGDTQYF. Here the CDR3 DNA reads TGTGCCAGCACCCCGGGAGGGGATACGCAGTATTTT.

V is TRBV10-3 and J is TRBJ2-7, with 8 positions matching TRBD1. Germline CDR1 and CDR2: ENHRY and SYGVKD. V was clipped by 3 bases and J by 4 bases; unmatched bases: 8. There are 15 residues in the CDR3. The chain's CDR3 is CAISESGQASYEQYF. In nucleotides, the CDR3 is TGTGCCATCAGTGAATCGGGACAGGCATCTTACGAGCAGTACTTC.

This clone was recorded only once. The chain combines TRBV6-6 with TRBJ1-5; the D gene is possibly TRBD1 (6 bases). Trimming shortened V by 7 bases and J by 0 bases, and 13 bases separated the two germline ends. CDR1 and CDR2 from the germline V gene are MNHNY and SVGAGI (reference sequence). The CDR3 consists of 15 residues. CDR3 sequence (DNA): TGTGCCAGCAACCCCCAGGGGTTTAGCAATCAGCCCCAGCATTTT. It encodes CASNPQGFSNQPQHF.

This clone was counted between two and nine times. The chain links TRBV7-2 to TRBJ1-2; D perhaps matches TRBD1 (5 bases). Germline V gene sequence: CDR1 SGHTA, CDR2 FQGNSA. Trimming left V 4 bases short and J 3 bases short, with 12 bases between. The CDR3 spans 14 residues. CDR3 bases: TGTGCCAGCAGCTCCGACAGAGCTTACTATGGCTACACCTTC. Translated: CASSSDRAYYGYTF.

The rearrangement uses TRBV7-2 and TRBJ1-6; D gene ambiguous. CDR3 length equals 17 residues. The germline CDR1 and CDR2 sequences are SGHTA and FQGNSA. Trimming shortened V by 1 base and J by 0 bases, and 10 bases separated the two germline ends. CDR3 DNA sequence: TGTGCCAGCAGCTTAGTGCGGCTAAGCTCCTATAATTCACCCCTCCACTTT. Translation: CASSLVRLSSYNSPLHF.

The chain joins TRBV7-2 to TRBJ1-1; D is possibly TRBD1 (5 bases). With 4 bases removed from V and 4 bases from J, the gap between germline ends came to 10 bases. The CDR3 is 13 residues long. Germline V gene sequence: CDR1 SGHTA, CDR2 FQGNSA. The CDR3 is CASSSFRVTEAFF. The CDR3 nucleotides read TGTGCCAGCAGCTCCTTCAGGGTCACTGAAGCTTTCTTT.

This sequence joins TRBV5-1 and TRBJ2-5; D may be TRBD1 (5 bases). Trimming shortened V by 4 bases and J by 5 bases, and 15 bases separated the two germline ends. Germline CDR1 is SGHRS and CDR2 is YFSETQ. The CDR3 is made up of 14 amino acids. DNA for the CDR3: TGCGCCAGCAGCAAGGGCAGGGAAGTGGAGACCCAGTACTTC. Residues: CASSKGREVETQYF.

This rearrangement joins TRBV5-6 to TRBJ1-1, with TRBD1 matching over 8 bases. Germline CDR1 is SGHDT and CDR2 is YYEEEE. The CDR3 sequence is 15 residues long. V shed 2 bases and J 5 bases; nucleotides not matched to a gene: 8. The CDR3 loop reads CASSFANRGRTEAFF. In DNA, the CDR3 is TGTGCCAGCAGCTTTGCCAACAGGGGGAGGACTGAAGCTTTCTTT.

This chain links TRBV19 with TRBJ1-2, with a tentative D call TRBD1 (5 bases). V gave up 10 bases and J gave up 4 bases, with 13 bases separating them. This CDR3 spans 12 amino acids. Germline values: CDR1 LNHDA, CDR2 SQIVND (reference sequence). DNA for the CDR3: TGTGCCACCGGACATATTGGCTATGGCTACACCTTC. Translated: CATGHIGYGYTF.

J is TRBJ2-3 and V is TRBV4-1, with D tentatively TRBD1 (6 bases). V was trimmed by 1 base and J by 1 base, leaving 9 bases between them. CDR3 length: 15 amino acids. The germline gives CDR1 MGHRA, CDR2 YSYEKL. CDR3 residues: CASSQVEGGTDTQYF. The CDR3 nucleotides are TGCGCCAGCAGCCAAGTTGAGGGGGGCACAGATACGCAGTATTTT.

The V and J genes are TRBV7-9 and TRBJ1-1; D not resolved. This CDR3 is 11 amino acids long. Trimming left V 5 bases short and J 7 bases short, with 8 bases between. Germline values: CDR1 SEHNR, CDR2 FQNEAQ (reference sequence). The CDR3 sequence is CASSIQIEAFF. CDR3 DNA: TGTGCCAGCAGCATACAGATTGAAGCTTTCTTT.

The chain combines TRBV28 with TRBJ1-2; 9 bases are a match to TRBD1. The CDR3 covers 16 residues. Per the germline V gene, CDR1 is MDHEN and CDR2 is SYDVKM. Trimming cost V 3 bases and J 8 bases; bases outside gene matches: 13. Written as DNA, the CDR3 is TGTGCCAGCAGTTTTTATTGGAGACAGGGGGATTGGGGCTACACCTTC. It codes for CASSFYWRQGDWGYTF.

This clone is medium-sized (0.01 to 0.1%). The chain uses TRBV13 and TRBJ2-1; unclear D gene. Germline assignment: CDR1 PRHDT and CDR2 FYEKMQ (reference sequence). V was pared by 5 bases and J by 4 bases, with 9 bases between. The CDR3 runs 13 residues. This chain's CDR3 is CASSPSPYNEQFF. Here the CDR3 DNA reads TGTGCCAGCAGCCCCTCCCCTTACAATGAGCAGTTCTTC. Using reference TRBV13 and TRBJ2-1 for the parts outside the CDR3, the full variable domain is AAGVIQSPRHLIKEKRETATLKCYPIPRHDTVYWYQQGPGQDPQFLISFYEKMQSDKGSIPDRFSAQQFSDYHSELNMSSLELGDSALYFCASSPSPYNEQFFGPGTRLTVL.

The CDR3 DNA follows: TGTGCCAGCAGCTTAGATACCGGGACAGGGGGAAACACCATATATTTT. Its translation is CASSLDTGTGGNTIYF. The chain is built from TRBV11-2 and TRBJ1-3; 9 bases match TRBD1. Trimming took 0 bases from V and 4 from J; bases not matched to a gene: 4. CDR1 and CDR2 (germline): SGHAT, FQNNGV. This CDR3 region has 16 residues. Based on the CDR3 plus reference TRBV11-2 and TRBJ1-3, the full variable domain is EAGVAQSPRYKIIEKRQSVAFWCNPISGHATLYWYQQILGQGPKLLIQFQNNGVVDDSQLPKDRFSAERLKGVDSTLKIQPAKLEDSAVYLCASSLDTGTGGNTIYFGEGSWLTVV.